These 9 T cell receptor beta chains came from one sample sequenced in a study of vaccination and CD4 T cells after COVID-19. Once obtained from cultured CD4+ T cells, the DNA was sequenced using the Oncomine TCR Beta short-read assay. Each CDR3 protein is one row after TCRdb ran MiXCR on the PCR reads. The repertoire holds around 10,000 distinct CDR3 sequences, with less than 35% as singletons. As to treatment: roughly nine-day PBMC culture with coronavirus spike peptide pools or control peptides (ViraFEST assay). These receptors are not linked to any known antigen. Sample: cultured CD4+ T cells from blood. The origin of the receptors is a human donor with COVID-19.

This clonotype was seen only a few times. The gene calls are TRBV20-1 and TRBJ1-1; perhaps TRBD1 as D (5 bases). The length of the CDR3 is 15 residues. Germline V CDR1 and CDR2: DFQATT, SNEGSKA (reference sequence). V was pared by 1 base and J by 1 base, with 13 bases between. CDR3 sequence: CSARAREGWNTEAFF. DNA for the CDR3: TGCAGTGCTAGAGCCAGAGAGGGGTGGAACACTGAAGCTTTCTTT.

There are a few counts of this clonotype. The rearrangement links TRBV20-1 to TRBJ2-3; weak D call: TRBD2 (7 bases). V lost 0 bases and J lost 11, with 15 bases in between. Germline CDR1 and CDR2: DFQATT and SNEGSKA (reference sequence). CDR3 length: 13 residues. The CDR3 sequence: CSARDGGKGGQYF. The CDR3 nucleotides are TGCAGTGCTAGAGACGGGGGGAAAGGGGGGCAGTATTTT.

The genes are TRBV11-2 and TRBJ2-7; 12 positions agree with TRBD1. Germline V CDR1 and CDR2: SGHAT, FQNNGV. The CDR3 extends over 16 amino acids. V lost 6 bases to trimming and J lost 2 bases; unmatched junction nucleotides: 8. CDR3 nucleotide sequence: TGTGCCAGCAGTCACCACCGGGACAGGGGGCCCTACGAGCAGTACTTC. Its protein is CASSHHRDRGPYEQYF.

The chain carries TRBV11-2 and TRBJ2-3; no firm D call. CDR3 length equals 19 residues. V was cut by 0 bases and J by 3 bases, with 22 bases left in between. Looked up from germline, CDR1 is SGHAT and CDR2 is FQNNGV. As DNA, the CDR3 is TGTGCCAGCAGCTTAGATTGGGCAGCACCGAATAGGGTTACAGATACGCAGTATTTT. Its translation: CASSLDWAAPNRVTDTQYF.

This clonotype was detected a few times. The gene calls are TRBV20-1 and TRBJ1-1; possibly TRBD1 for D (6 bases). The CDR3 length is 13 residues. The germline CDR1 and CDR2 sequences are DFQATT and SNEGSKA (reference sequence). Trimming removed 1 base at V and 1 base at J, with 7 bases between. DNA of the CDR3: TGCAGTGCTAGAGGGACAGCGAACACTGAAGCTTTCTTT. Translating gives CSARGTANTEAFF.

The rearrangement joins TRBV18 to TRBJ2-3, with D unclear. The CDR3 has 14 residues. Germline V lookup: CDR1 KGHSH, CDR2 LQKENI. Trimming took 0 bases from V and 4 from J, leaving 8 bases between them. The CDR3 region has the DNA TGTGCCAGCTCACCACCGGAGTTGCCAGATACGCAGTATTTT. It yields the protein CASSPPELPDTQYF.

V is TRBV18 and J is TRBJ1-5; D is uncertain. The germline V gene has CDR1 KGHSH and CDR2 LQKENI. CDR3 size: 14 residues. Between the trimmed V and J ends, which lost 1 base and 4 bases, there was a span of 8 bases. CDR3 nucleotides: TGTGCCAGCTCACCACAGGCAAGGAATCAGCCCCAGCATTTT. This codes for CASSPQARNQPQHF.

The J gene is TRBJ2-5, the V gene TRBV18, with 8 bases aligning to TRBD1. The CDR3 extends over 13 amino acids. After removal of 3 bases from V and 4 bases from J, the junction contained 1 base not matched to a gene. CDR1 is KGHSH and CDR2 is LQKENI in the germline V gene. The CDR3 coding sequence is TGTGCCAGCTCACCGGGGACAGGAGAGACCCAGTACTTC. It codes for CASSPGTGETQYF. The whole variable domain, remainder taken from reference TRBV18 and TRBJ2-5, is NAGVMQNPRHLVRRRGQEARLRCSPMKGHSHVYWYRQLPEEGLKFMVYLQKENIIDESGMPKERFSAEFPKEGPSILRIQQVVRGDSAAYFCASSPGTGETQYFGPGTRLLVL.

The chain has TRBV7-3 and TRBJ2-1; 14 nucleotides align to TRBD2. Germline loops: CDR1 SGHTA, CDR2 FQGTGA. The CDR3 has 17 amino acids. V shed 4 bases and J 6 bases; nucleotides not matched to a gene: 8. The CDR3 spells CASSSTSGGASLNEQFF. The CDR3 DNA sequence: TGTGCCAGCAGCTCGACTAGCGGGGGGGCTTCACTCAATGAGCAGTTCTTC.